Below, one T cell receptor beta chain is given with its context. Its antigen is not identified. ViraFEST used viral peptide pools to expand antigen-specific CD4+ T cells before sequencing. Cultured cells yielded isolated CD4+ T cells after nine to ten days. Infection dated between March and December 2020, before the Alpha, Beta and Delta variants reached the United States. With roughly 9.1 ug/ml peptides and roughly 9.3 IU/ml IL-2, approximately 2.1 million PBMC per well were cultured. On both days 3 and 7, half of the culture medium was replaced with IL-2 medium. The CDR3 contains 15 residues. Germline CDR1 is LNHDA and CDR2 is SQIVND (reference sequence). The V and J ends lost 5 bases and 2 bases respectively, with 12 bases between them. Libraries were prepared by immunoSEQ multiplex PCR; TCRdb keeps only in-frame clonotypes and omits some of them. The top ten clones hold around 5% of a sample with roughly 73,000 clones, around 70% of them seen once.

These data originate in a study of vaccination effects on CD4 cells after COVID-19. Study information: From a couple of convalescent patients, samples were taken 16 days and one week before vaccination. Study results and limitations: By a late point after vaccination, infection- and vaccine-induced clones had shrunk markedly through clonal contraction.

This chain connects TRBV19 to TRBJ2-2; D perhaps matches TRBD2 (5 bases). This TCR came from a human donor who had a prior SARS-CoV-2 infection. The sequences come from CD4+ T cells from PBMCs cultured with HIV peptides, collected before COVID-19 vaccination. Subset reported: HIV-1 Nef peptide pool negative control/reference culture. The CDR3 coding sequence is TGTGCCAGTAGTCCCTTAGCGAGTAACACCGGGGAGCTGTTTTTT. Translating gives CASSPLASNTGELFF.